A single sample gave rise to the 27 T cell receptor beta chains below, sequenced in a study of T cell responses to AZD1222 COVID-19 vaccine. Method: immunoSEQ multiplex PCR; TCRdb's copy keeps in-frame clones and lacks some. Of 150,000 or so clones listed, approximately 90% are singletons. Specimen: peripheral blood, collected on day 0 of AZD1222 vaccination. These receptors were obtained from an adult in good health.

The chain is built from TRBV6-1 and TRBJ1-5, with D maybe TRBD1 (5 bases). There are 14 residues in the CDR3. V lost 5 bases and J 5 bases, leaving 13 bases between the germline ends. Germline V gene sequence: CDR1 MNHNS, CDR2 SASEGT. The CDR3 DNA follows: TGTGCCAGCAGTTCCCAGGGACGGGATCAGCCCCAGCATTTT. Residues: CASSSQGRDQPQHF.

The rearrangement joins TRBV7-2 to TRBJ1-1; no definite D call. The CDR3 sequence is 11 residues long. Germline V CDR1 and CDR2: SGHTA, FQGNSA. Trimming cost V 2 bases and J 6 bases, with 4 bases left between them. The CDR3 coding sequence is TGTGCCAGCAGCTTATTGGCTGAAGCTTTCTTT. Translated, it gives CASSLLAEAFF.

CDR3 amino acids: CASSKEGIIGAYEQYF. The CDR3 DNA follows: TGTGCCAGCAGCAAAGAAGGAATTATTGGGGCCTACGAGCAGTACTTC. V is TRBV21-1 and J is TRBJ2-7. TRBV21-1 is a recognized pseudogene. This CDR3 region has 16 residues.

The V gene is TRBV7-8, the J gene TRBJ1-2; perhaps TRBD1 as D (5 bases). The CDR3 is made up of 12 amino acids. CDR1 SGHVS and CDR2 FQNEAQ come from the germline V gene. V was clipped by 4 bases and J by 8 bases, with 11 bases between them. The CDR3 loop is CASSWGLEGYTF. Here the CDR3 DNA reads TGTGCCAGCAGCTGGGGACTGGAGGGCTACACCTTC. Full variable domain (remainder filled in from reference TRBV7-8 and TRBJ1-2): GAGVSQSPRYKVAKRGQDVALRCDPISGHVSLFWYQQALGQGPEFLTYFQNEAQLDKSGLPSDRFFAERPEGSVSTLKIQRTQQEDSAVYLCASSWGLEGYTFGSGTRLTVV.

This sequence joins TRBV10-3 and TRBJ2-7; no clear D gene. CDR1 is ENHRY, CDR2 SYGVKD, per germline. This CDR3 contains 12 residues. V was shortened by 8 bases and J by 2 bases, with 10 bases between the two germline ends. CDR3: CAISNTAYEQYF. The CDR3, as DNA: TGTGCCATCTCGAACACCGCCTACGAGCAGTACTTC.

The CDR3 sequence: CASSIVAGANYGYTF. The CDR3 nucleotides read TGTGCCAGTAGTATAGTTGCAGGGGCGAACTATGGCTACACCTTC. This chain connects TRBV19 to TRBJ1-2; a possible D gene is TRBD1 (6 bases). Germline V gives CDR1 LNHDA, CDR2 SQIVND (reference sequence). The CDR3 spans 15 residues. Trimming stripped 1 base from V and 2 bases from J, with 11 bases between.

The gene calls are TRBV14 and TRBJ2-7; 9 positions agree with TRBD1. The CDR3 has 15 residues. Trimming removed 2 bases from V and 6 bases from J; junction bases left unmatched: 8. Per the germline V gene, CDR1 is SGHDN and CDR2 is FVKESK. The CDR3: CASSQPGQGIGEQYF. The DNA for the CDR3 is TGTGCCAGCAGCCAACCGGGACAGGGAATTGGCGAGCAGTACTTC.

This clone was observed once. The chain employs TRBV6-2 or TRBV6-3 and TRBJ1-1; D gene ambiguous. V lost 2 bases, J lost 3 bases, and 10 bases lay in between. This CDR3 has 14 amino acids. The germline V gene encodes CDR1 MNHEY and CDR2 SVGEGT. The CDR3 loop reads CASSYRVGDTEAFF. The CDR3 DNA sequence: TGTGCCAGCAGTTACAGGGTAGGAGACACTGAAGCTTTCTTT.

In its sample, this clone was seen once. The rearrangement joins TRBV11-2 to TRBJ1-3; the D gene is possibly TRBD1 (5 bases). The CDR3 is 18 residues long. Per germline, CDR1 SGHAT and CDR2 FQNNGV. V was cut by 0 bases and J by 2 bases, with 17 bases left in between. CDR3: CASSLDDSGYGTGNTIYF. CDR3 sequence (DNA): TGTGCCAGCAGCTTAGACGACAGCGGGTATGGCACTGGAAACACCATATATTTT.

The V call is TRBV27, the J call TRBJ2-3; maybe TRBD1 (5 bases). Germline CDR1 MNHEY, CDR2 SMNVEV (reference sequence). The V end lost 3 bases, the J end lost 0 bases, and 16 bases lay between the germline ends. CDR3 length equals 17 residues. CDR3 residues: CASSFRARASSTDTQYF. The DNA for the CDR3 is TGTGCCAGCAGTTTTAGGGCCAGGGCCTCTAGCACAGATACGCAGTATTTT.

This sequence joins TRBV6-5 and TRBJ1-1; D unresolved. V was clipped by 2 bases and J by 7 bases, with 11 bases between them. Germline V gene data show CDR1 as MNHEY and CDR2 as SVGAGI. CDR3 size: 13 residues. Here the CDR3 reads CASSYERRGEAFF. The CDR3 DNA reads TGTGCCAGCAGTTACGAGAGGCGGGGTGAAGCTTTCTTT.

V is TRBV20-1 and J is TRBJ2-7; D is unresolved. This CDR3 has 11 residues. Germline V lookup: CDR1 DFQATT, CDR2 SNEGSKA (reference sequence). V was trimmed by 2 bases and J by 7 bases, leaving 9 bases between them. The CDR3 reads CSARYLAEQYF. The CDR3, as DNA: TGCAGTGCTAGATACTTAGCAGAGCAGTACTTC.

The genes are TRBV15 and TRBJ2-7; a weak D match, TRBD1 (5 bases). The CDR3 is 14 amino acids. The V gene's germline CDR1 is LNHNV and CDR2 YYDKDF (reference sequence). Trimming took off 3 bases at V and 2 bases at J, with 11 bases between the two ends. CDR3 protein: CATSSASGTYEQYF. Here the CDR3 DNA reads TGTGCCACCAGCAGTGCTTCAGGGACCTACGAGCAGTACTTC.

This clone showed up just once. The chain joins TRBV7-8 to TRBJ2-7, with D hard to call. V lost 5 bases to trimming and J lost 3 bases, with 8 bases between them. Germline loops: CDR1 SGHVS, CDR2 FQNEAQ. The CDR3 is 12 amino acids. DNA of the CDR3: TGTGCCAGCAGCCCCACTTTCTACGAGCAGTACTTC. Translating gives CASSPTFYEQYF.

The gene calls are TRBV19 and TRBJ2-3; D not resolved. V lost 1 base and J lost 5, with 7 bases in between. Germline CDR1 and CDR2: LNHDA and SQIVND (reference sequence). The CDR3 is made up of 13 amino acids. CDR3 DNA: TGTGCCAGTAGTATAGGTACGAAAGATACGCAGTATTTT. Protein sequence: CASSIGTKDTQYF.

As DNA, the CDR3 is TGTGCCACCTCGGACAGCTCTGGAAACACCATATATTTT. Its protein product is CATSDSSGNTIYF. The gene calls are TRBV18 and TRBJ1-3; weak D call: TRBD1 (6 bases). CDR1 and CDR2 from the germline V gene are KGHSH and LQKENI. Trimming took off 10 bases at V and 0 bases at J, with 10 bases between the two ends. CDR3 length equals 13 residues.

The CDR3: CASSAPDPQPQHF. The CDR3 coding sequence is TGTGCCAGCAGTGCGCCGGACCCTCAGCCCCAGCATTTT. The chain has TRBV2 and TRBJ1-5; D unresolved. Germline loops: CDR1 SNHLY, CDR2 FYNNEI. CDR3 length: 13 residues. The ends were cut back, 4 bases at V and 6 bases at J, with 10 bases in the middle.

The chain employs TRBV5-5 and TRBJ1-1; unclear D gene. The V gene lost 1 base and the J gene lost 2 bases, with 6 bases spanning the gap. CDR1 and CDR2 (germline): SGHKS, YYEKEE (reference sequence). This CDR3 region has 13 residues. The CDR3 region has the DNA TGTGCCAGCAGCTTGCCCAGTAACACTGAAGCTTTCTTT. Amino acids: CASSLPSNTEAFF.

The V gene is TRBV28, the J gene TRBJ1-5, with D uncertain. Deletions cut 10 bases from V and 9 bases from J, with 16 bases between. CDR1 MDHEN and CDR2 SYDVKM come from the germline V gene. This CDR3 has 12 residues. DNA for the CDR3: TGTGCCATTTCAGGCCGTGGATGGCCCCAGCATTTT. Protein: CAISGRGWPQHF.

The V call is TRBV5-1, the J call TRBJ1-1; possible D gene TRBD1, 6 bases. V was pared by 3 bases and J by 6 bases, with 18 bases between. This CDR3 has 15 amino acids. The germline gives CDR1 SGHRS, CDR2 YFSETQ. CDR3 amino acids: CASSYTQGNNAEAFF. For the CDR3, the DNA is TGCGCCAGCAGCTATACGCAGGGGAACAATGCTGAAGCTTTCTTT.

The genes are TRBV11-2 and TRBJ1-2; D unresolved. Trimming pared 1 base from V and 1 base from J, leaving 10 bases between. Germline V lookup: CDR1 SGHAT, CDR2 FQNNGV. The CDR3 totals 15 residues. The DNA of the CDR3 is TGTGCCAGCAGCTTAGTCTGGGTTGGTAACTATGGCTACACCTTC. This gives the protein CASSLVWVGNYGYTF.

This chain uses TRBV3-1 (or the pseudogene TRBV3-2) with TRBJ1-2; D ambiguous. Trimming cost V 1 base and J 7 bases, with 16 bases left between them. Germline CDR1 and CDR2: LGHDT and YNNKEL (reference sequence). The CDR3 covers 15 residues. The CDR3 sequence is CASSQVGPSGRGYTF. The CDR3 DNA reads as TGTGCCAGCAGCCAAGTAGGCCCCAGTGGCCGTGGCTACACCTTC.

The rearrangement uses TRBV7-2 and TRBJ2-3; D may be TRBD1 (5 bases). Germline CDR1 and CDR2: SGHTA and FQGNSA. CDR3 length: 16 amino acids. Trimming shortened V by 6 bases and J by 5 bases, and 21 bases separated the two germline ends. The CDR3 sequence: CASSPGHGSYRDTQYF. For the CDR3, the DNA is TGTGCCAGCAGTCCTGGACATGGTAGCTACCGAGATACGCAGTATTTT.

The chain employs TRBV19 and TRBJ1-4; 7 bases line up with TRBD1. The CDR3 is made up of 15 amino acids. Germline-derived CDR1 and CDR2 are LNHDA and SQIVND (reference sequence). Trimming cost V 4 bases and J 6 bases; bases outside gene matches: 8. The CDR3: CASSKGGQSYEKLFF. The DNA for the CDR3 is TGTGCCAGTAGTAAAGGGGGACAGTCCTATGAAAAACTGTTTTTT. Looking up the rest from reference TRBV19 and TRBJ1-4 gives the full variable domain: DGGITQSPKYLFRKEGQNVTLSCEQNLNHDAMYWYRQDPGQGLRLIYYSQIVNDFQKGDIAEGYSVSREKKESFPLTVTSAQKNPTAFYLCASSKGGQSYEKLFFGSGTQLSVL.

V usage is TRBV6-5 and J usage is TRBJ2-3; TRBD2 might be the D (6 bases). The germline V gene has CDR1 MNHEY and CDR2 SVGAGI. The CDR3 runs 14 residues. Trimming left V 3 bases short and J 9 bases short, with 16 bases between. CDR3 in DNA: TGTGCCAGCAGTTATGCCCCATGGGCGGGGACGCAGTATTTT. It translates to CASSYAPWAGTQYF.

This clone has a count of ten or more. CDR3 DNA sequence: TGTGCCAGCAGCCAAGCGGAAAGTCTCAACTATGGCTACACCTTC. Protein product: CASSQAESLNYGYTF. The rearrangement uses TRBV4-2 and TRBJ1-2; D is unresolved. The CDR3 contains 15 residues. CDR1 and CDR2 (germline): LGHNA, YNFKEQ. Trimming removed 1 base at V and 2 bases at J, with 11 bases between.

The rearrangement links TRBV5-1 to TRBJ1-2; 7 bases fit TRBD1. The CDR3 is made up of 14 amino acids. V gave up 5 bases and J gave up 6 bases; unmatched junction bases: 10. Germline CDR1 is SGHRS and CDR2 is YFSETQ. The CDR3 sequence: CASRRSLGQDGYTF. The CDR3 region has the DNA TGCGCCAGCAGACGATCTCTTGGACAGGATGGCTACACCTTC.